These T cell receptor beta chains were read from a single sample in a study of cytomegalovirus exposure and HLA in healthy donors. TCRdb keeps only in-frame clones here, not all; method: immunoSEQ multiplex PCR. The sample records more than 95,000 clones, roughly 70% being singletons. The sample comprised PBMCs. The receptors originated from a woman in her 50s in good health and CMV-seropositive. Both conserved end residues are part of each CDR3. Fields, in order: J gene, V gene, CDR3 protein.

j_call: TRBJ2-7; v_call: TRBV7-2; cdr3_aa: CASSGWTSGIYEQYF
j_call: TRBJ1-2; v_call: TRBV5-1; cdr3_aa: CASSPGGGLDGYGYTF
j_call: TRBJ1-1; v_call: TRBV28; cdr3_aa: CASRAGVSDTEAFF
j_call: TRBJ1-2; v_call: TRBV12-5; cdr3_aa: CASGSANNYGYTF
j_call: TRBJ1-4; v_call: TRBV19; cdr3_aa: CASSGQIATNEKLFF
j_call: TRBJ1-3; v_call: TRBV5-1; cdr3_aa: CASSLDEMRDTIYF
j_call: TRBJ1-2; v_call: TRBV30; cdr3_aa: CAWSVSYGYTF
j_call: TRBJ2-7; v_call: TRBV29-1; cdr3_aa: CSVGGGGSSYEQYF
j_call: TRBJ2-7; v_call: TRBV7-3; cdr3_aa: CASSFRGGAYEQYF
j_call: TRBJ2-7; v_call: TRBV19; cdr3_aa: CASSIDQEDEQYF
j_call: TRBJ1-2; v_call: TRBV28; cdr3_aa: CASSLFEAGSGSF
j_call: TRBJ2-1; v_call: TRBV6-1; cdr3_aa: CASSGYRYNEQFF
j_call: TRBJ1-2; v_call: TRBV30; cdr3_aa: CAWGLLNYGYTF
j_call: TRBJ2-7; v_call: TRBV29-1; cdr3_aa: CSVDQGQGYGEQYF
j_call: TRBJ1-1; v_call: TRBV10-1; cdr3_aa: CASSELGSGTEAFF
j_call: TRBJ2-3; v_call: TRBV2; cdr3_aa: CASSEGLAGGLRTQYF
j_call: TRBJ2-7; v_call: TRBV27; cdr3_aa: CASSLGQIYEQYF
j_call: TRBJ1-2; v_call: TRBV5-4; cdr3_aa: CASSFEGGGRDGYTF
j_call: TRBJ1-3; v_call: TRBV18; cdr3_aa: CASSPGQGSGNTIYF
j_call: TRBJ2-7; v_call: TRBV6-5; cdr3_aa: CASTGTGGSYEQYF
j_call: TRBJ2-3; v_call: TRBV5-4; cdr3_aa: CASSLAGGYADTQYF
j_call: TRBJ2-7; v_call: TRBV4-1; cdr3_aa: CASSQDIQGGGYEQYF
j_call: TRBJ2-1; v_call: TRBV27; cdr3_aa: CASATNRVHEQFF
j_call: TRBJ2-7; v_call: TRBV5-6; cdr3_aa: CASSSPLQGTYEQYF
j_call: TRBJ2-5; v_call: TRBV6-1; cdr3_aa: CASSPWGEETQYF
j_call: TRBJ1-2; v_call: TRBV28; cdr3_aa: CASSSPFRGYGYTF
j_call: TRBJ1-1; v_call: TRBV5-6; cdr3_aa: CASSLGRQGSTEAFF
j_call: TRBJ2-3; v_call: TRBV30; cdr3_aa: CAWNGQLADSDTDTQYF
j_call: TRBJ2-5; v_call: TRBV11-2; cdr3_aa: CASSWGVTQETQYF
j_call: TRBJ2-7; v_call: TRBV6-6; cdr3_aa: CASSYSKPYEQYF
j_call: TRBJ1-1; v_call: TRBV4-3; cdr3_aa: CASSLGLSNTEAFF
j_call: TRBJ1-2; v_call: TRBV28; cdr3_aa: CASSFTREVTTF
j_call: TRBJ2-7; v_call: TRBV7-7; cdr3_aa: CASSVGLAGYEQYF
j_call: TRBJ2-3; v_call: TRBV7-2; cdr3_aa: CASSLSSTDTQYF
j_call: TRBJ1-1; v_call: TRBV4-2; cdr3_aa: CASSQNRGRSTEAFF
j_call: TRBJ1-2; v_call: TRBV30; cdr3_aa: CAWKKGQGKDGYTF
j_call: TRBJ1-3; v_call: TRBV6-1; cdr3_aa: CASSEDNSRNTIYF
j_call: TRBJ1-1; v_call: TRBV5-1; cdr3_aa: CASSQDRGEAFF
j_call: TRBJ1-2; v_call: TRBV18; cdr3_aa: CASSPQQENNGYTF
j_call: TRBJ2-7; v_call: TRBV11-2; cdr3_aa: CASSPGLSGVEQYF
j_call: TRBJ1-1; v_call: TRBV30; cdr3_aa: CAWRTRQVNTEAFF
j_call: .; v_call: TRBV4-3; cdr3_aa: CASSHIGGVYEQYF